This section outlines one T cell receptor beta chain sequence together with its context. Its cognate antigen is unknown. This sample is part of a study of T cells after yellow fever vaccination. TCRdb re-analysed the 5' RACE reads in MiXCR, keeping a single row per CDR3 protein. The sample shows around 300,000 distinct CDR3 sequences, approximately 13% of them seen only once. Overall study findings and caveats: Only a small proportion of the clonotypes turned up in both the CD4 and the CD8 compartments, likely arising from convergent recombination.

The V gene's germline CDR1 is SEHNR and CDR2 FQNEAQ (reference sequence). This CDR3 region has 11 residues. The germline V and J ends were trimmed by 4 bases and 7 bases, with 8 bases remaining between them. Here the sequenced sample was CD4+ T cells sorted from PBMCs, taken 45 days after the yellow fever booster vaccination. This sequence was found in a man under 40 who received the YFV17D yellow fever vaccine. This chain uses TRBV7-9 with TRBJ2-7, with unresolved D. CDR3 in DNA: TGTGCCAGCAGCTCGCGGCGGGAGCAGTACTTC. Translation gives CASSSRREQYF.